The source of this T cell receptor beta chain is a study of cytomegalovirus exposure and HLA in healthy donors. Both 60 Vbeta primers and 13 Jbeta primers went into the PCR. Clones were read by immunoSEQ multiplex PCR, and TCRdb kept only the in-frame ones, dropping some. The sample shows roughly 100,000 clones, about two thirds of them seen only once. Germline V gene sequence: CDR1 SGHRS, CDR2 YFSETQ. CDR3 size: 15 residues. The ends lost 4 bases at V and 5 bases at J; junction bases unmatched: 8. This chain joins TRBV5-1 and TRBJ2-2; 7 positions match TRBD2. The sample taken for sequencing was PBMCs. The TCR sequence derives from a female donor in good health and CMV-seronegative. CDR3 protein: CASSGLGAETGELFF. The CDR3 DNA reads TGCGCCAGCAGCGGACTAGGGGCGGAAACCGGGGAGCTGTTTTTT. Using reference TRBV5-1 and TRBJ2-2 for the parts outside the CDR3, the full variable domain is KAGVTQTPRYLIKTRGQQVTLSCSPISGHRSVSWYQQTPGQGLQFLFEYFSETQRNKGNFPGRFSGRQFSNSRSEMNVSTLELGDSALYLCASSGLGAETGELFFGEGSRLTVL.